This T cell receptor beta chain was found in a study of blood T cell repertoires in COVID-19 (TCRdb year 2020). Study-wide context: Samples covering the acute and convalescent phases of COVID-19 were provided by collaborators in the United States, Italy and Spain. The prospective study material was composed of cDNA or gDNA derived from T cells, B-cell-depleted T cells, or PBMCs. Deeply sampled blood TCRbeta repertoires from subjects exposed to, actively infected with, or recovered from COVID-19 were included in the dataset. The repertoires were made available in a free public database intended to serve as a resource for research on the immune response to SARS-CoV-2. The samples were drawn from the first 160 participants of the ongoing ImmuneRACE study and from some 1,300 subjects provided by 6 global collaborators. Sample metadata almost always included a de-identified subject ID, COVID-19 status, age in years and sex. HLA class I and class II types, where available, came from metadata supplied by the sample provider rather than from assay-based typing. Overall study outcomes, separate from this receptor: Clinical and demographic metadata were provided uncurated, with the amount varying by source and participant.

Sequences ENHRY (CDR1) and SYGVKD (CDR2) are obtained from the germline V gene. Counted from cysteine to phenylalanine, this CDR3 has 15 amino acids. The sequence is cut down to CDR3 DNA, 45 bases in frame from base 1. V is trimmed back by 8 bases and J by 5 bases, and the junction contains 6 bases that no gene match accounts for. TCRbeta CDR3 regions were amplified from genomic DNA by means of the immunoSEQ Assay, a bias-controlled multiplex PCR. The study's own analysis went as follows. Nucleated cell counts per sample were estimated from amplification of reference gene primers within the assay. To quantify the absolute abundance of each unique TCRbeta CDR3 rearrangement, sequence reads were collapsed and filtered. Productive Simpson clonality was computed per sample as the square root of Simpson's diversity index over productive rearrangements. Entries here come from immuneACCESS through TCRdb and include only in-frame sequences with V and J called. Some clones fail to appear in such tables; in the studies checked, an unresolved V gene covers under half of the shortfall, and the cause of the remainder is unknown. V and J calls plus clone size are reproduced from that table; the DNA served to infer D and trimming. The sample table shows roughly 420,000 clones, and 88% are seen once. Together, the top ten hold approximately 0.96% of the sample.

In the case of this clone: Its antigen is unknown. Within one base of it there is no much larger clone, and no base qualities were kept.

Participants in the prospective study were enrolled through a virtual design, were aged roughly 18 to 100 years, and lived in about two dozen United States geographic areas. Cohort assignment in the prospective study relied on participant-reported clinical history from a screening survey and a study questionnaire. In the prospective study, mobile phlebotomists collected whole blood, serum and a nasopharyngeal or oropharyngeal swab from each participant. Additional blood draws and questionnaires over an approximately two-month period could optionally be provided by prospective study participants. Before DNA extraction, blood samples from the prospective study were shipped at room temperature or frozen.

The receptor was isolated from a woman in her 30s with acute COVID-19. The V and J segments used are TRBV10-3 and TRBJ2-2, and TRBD2 aligns with 12 junction nucleotides. Sequenced input: PBMCs or T cells enriched from blood (not recorded which). The CDR3 here reads CAIAGGLAGTGELFF. The bases are TGTGCCATCGCCGGCGGACTAGCGGGGACCGGGGAGCTGTTTTTT.